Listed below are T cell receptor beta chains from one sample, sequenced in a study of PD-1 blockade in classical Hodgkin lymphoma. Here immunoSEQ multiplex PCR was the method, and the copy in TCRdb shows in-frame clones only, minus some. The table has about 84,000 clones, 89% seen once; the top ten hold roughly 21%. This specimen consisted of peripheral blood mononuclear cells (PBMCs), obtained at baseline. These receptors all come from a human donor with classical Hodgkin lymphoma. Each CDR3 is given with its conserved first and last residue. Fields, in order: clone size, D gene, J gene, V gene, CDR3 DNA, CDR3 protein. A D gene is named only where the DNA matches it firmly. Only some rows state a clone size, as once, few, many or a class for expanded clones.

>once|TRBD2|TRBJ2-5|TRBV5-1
TGCGCCAGCAGCCCGGGACTAGCGGGCGCCTCTGAGACCCAGTACTTC
CASSPGLAGASETQYF
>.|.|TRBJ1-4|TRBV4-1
TGCGCCAGCAGCCACAAGAATCTTGAAACGGGACGGTATAATGAAAAACTGTTTTTT
CASSHKNLETGRYNEKLFF
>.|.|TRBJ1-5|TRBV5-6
TGTGCCAGCAGCTTGGGGGGACGGGACACAACCAATTTT
CASSLGGRDTTNF
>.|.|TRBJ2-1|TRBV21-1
TGTGCCAGCAGCAAAGTTATGGGTCCTAGCGGGCATGGGGGTGCCTACAATGAGCAGTTCTTC
CASSKVMGPSGHGGAYNEQFF
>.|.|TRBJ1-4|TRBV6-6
TGTGCCAGCAACTTGGCAGGGCAGGGCGGTGAAAAACTGTTTTTT
CASNLAGQGGEKLFF
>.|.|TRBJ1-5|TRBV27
TGTGCCAGCAGTTTAGGGAGCAATCAGCCCCAGCATTTT
CASSLGSNQPQHF
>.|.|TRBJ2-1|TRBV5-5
TGTGCCAGCAGCCTAGGCCCGAGTAGCGGCAATGAGCAGTTCTTC
CASSLGPSSGNEQFF
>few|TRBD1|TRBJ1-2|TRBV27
TGTGCCAGCAGCACAGGGGCTGGCTACACCTTC
CASSTGAGYTF
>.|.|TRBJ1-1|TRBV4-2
TGTGCCAGCAGCCAAGAGGGATCGGTCCTGAACACTGAAGCTTTCTTT
CASSQEGSVLNTEAFF
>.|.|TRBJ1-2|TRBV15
TGTGCCACCAGCAGACGGGGGGCGCGCGGCTACACCTTC
CATSRRGARGYTF
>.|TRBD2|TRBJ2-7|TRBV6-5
TGTGCCAGCAGTTACTCGGGGGGGGAAGAGCAGTACTTC
CASSYSGGEEQYF
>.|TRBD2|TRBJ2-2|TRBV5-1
TGCGCCAGCAGCTTGGTCTCGGGCGGGGGAGGCACCGGGGAGCTGTTTTTT
CASSLVSGGGGTGELFF
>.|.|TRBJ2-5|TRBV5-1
TGCGCCAGCAGCGCCAACCTAGGTCCAGAGACCCAGTACTTC
CASSANLGPETQYF
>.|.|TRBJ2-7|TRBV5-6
TGTGCCAGCAGCGATACTAAAGGGGTCTACGAGCAGTACTTC
CASSDTKGVYEQYF
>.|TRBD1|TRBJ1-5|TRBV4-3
TGCGCCAGCAGCCAGGACAGGGCCGGCAATCAGCCCCAGCATTTT
CASSQDRAGNQPQHF
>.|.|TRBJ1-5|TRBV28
TGTGCCAGCAGTTTGACAGGCAATCAGCCCCAGCATTTT
CASSLTGNQPQHF
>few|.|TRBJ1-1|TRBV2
TGTGCCAGCAGCGCCACGGGGGTGCCCACTGAAGCTTTCTTT
CASSATGVPTEAFF
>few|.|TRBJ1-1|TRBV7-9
TGTGCCAGCAGCTTAGTAAGGGACACTGAAGCTTTCTTT
CASSLVRDTEAFF
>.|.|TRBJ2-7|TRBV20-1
TGCAGTGCTCCGGGGGTCTACGAGCAGTACTTC
CSAPGVYEQYF
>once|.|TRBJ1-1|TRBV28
TGTGCCAGCCATCGGGTTAGGGATGAAGCTTTCTTT
CASHRVRDEAFF
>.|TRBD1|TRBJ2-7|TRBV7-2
TGTGCCAGCAGCTTAGGTGGGGCAGGGGGCTCCGAGCAGTACTTC
CASSLGGAGGSEQYF
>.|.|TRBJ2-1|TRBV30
TGTGCCTGGAGTGTAGAACTCCTCTACAATGAGCAGTTCTTC
CAWSVELLYNEQFF
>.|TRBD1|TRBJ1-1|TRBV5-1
TGCGCCAGCAGCTTGGGAGTTACAGGGGGCGCGTTGGACACTGAAGCTTTCTTT
CASSLGVTGGALDTEAFF
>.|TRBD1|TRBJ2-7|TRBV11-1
TGTGCCAGCAGCCCAGTCCCTACCCTGGGACAGGGGGTTAACGAGCAGTACTTC
CASSPVPTLGQGVNEQYF
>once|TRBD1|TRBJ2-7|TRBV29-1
TGCAGCGTTGAGGGACAGGCCTACGAGCAGTACTTC
CSVEGQAYEQYF
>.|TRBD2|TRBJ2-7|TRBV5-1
TGCGCCAGCAGCGTGGGACTAGCGGATTACTACGAGCAGTACTTC
CASSVGLADYYEQYF
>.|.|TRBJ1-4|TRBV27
TGTGCCAGCAGTTTACTCGCCGCAGGGCGGGAAAAACTGTTTTTT
CASSLLAAGREKLFF
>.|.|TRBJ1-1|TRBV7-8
TGTGCCAGCAGCTTCACCGGTGGGAGGAACACTGAAGCTTTCTTT
CASSFTGGRNTEAFF
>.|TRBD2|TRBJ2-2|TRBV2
TGTGCCAGCAGGACTAGCGGGCTTAACACCGGGGAGCTGTTTTTT
CASRTSGLNTGELFF
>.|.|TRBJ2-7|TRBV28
TGTGCCGTCCTAGAAGGGACCCGAGTCTACGAGCAGTACTTC
CAVLEGTRVYEQYF
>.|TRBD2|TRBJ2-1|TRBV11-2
TGTGCCAGCAGCCCGATTAGCGGGAGGGCCTACAATGAGCAGTTCTTC
CASSPISGRAYNEQFF
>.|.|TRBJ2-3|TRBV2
TGTGCCAGCCGGGGCTTGGCAGAACGCACAGATACGCAGTATTTT
CASRGLAERTDTQYF
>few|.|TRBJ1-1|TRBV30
TGTGCCTGGAGTGTACACAGGACCAACACTGAAGCTTTCTTT
CAWSVHRTNTEAFF
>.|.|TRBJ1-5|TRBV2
TGTGCCAGCAGTGAACAGGGCGGCAATCAGCCCCAGCATTTT
CASSEQGGNQPQHF
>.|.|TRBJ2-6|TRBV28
TGTGCCAGCAGTGAAATAAGATTCTCTGGGGCCAACGTCCTGACTTTC
CASSEIRFSGANVLTF
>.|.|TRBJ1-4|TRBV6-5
TGTGCCAGCCCGGGATACGAAAAACTGTTTTTT
CASPGYEKLFF
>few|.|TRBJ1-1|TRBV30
TGTGCCTGGAGATGGACAGATGAAGCTTTCTTT
CAWRWTDEAFF